The 21 T cell receptor beta chains in this list originate from one sample, sequenced in a study of T cells after yellow fever vaccination. TCRdb fed the 5' RACE reads into MiXCR, producing one record per CDR3 protein. Counted here are approximately 250,000 distinct CDR3 sequences, approximately 6.8% occurring once; the ten biggest clones make up about 1%. This sample comprised CD4+ T cells sorted from PBMCs, obtained on the day of the yellow fever booster vaccination. The receptors were gathered from a man aged 30 to 45 who received the YFV17D yellow fever vaccine.

This clonotype has a count of ten or more. The rearrangement links TRBV2 to TRBJ2-1, with D unresolved. The CDR3 contains 11 residues. The germline V and J ends were trimmed by 8 bases and 7 bases, with 9 bases remaining between them. The V gene's germline CDR1 is SNHLY and CDR2 FYNNEI. The CDR3: CASWLGNEQFF. The DNA for the CDR3 is TGTGCCAGCTGGTTGGGTAATGAGCAGTTCTTC.

Many counts were recorded for this clonotype. V is TRBV29-1 and J is TRBJ1-1; 8 bases are a match to TRBD1. CDR3 length: 13 amino acids. V trimming: 5 bases; J trimming: 5 bases; junction bases outside the gene matches: 7. Germline V gene sequence: CDR1 SQVTM, CDR2 ANQGSEA. Written as DNA, the CDR3 is TGCAGCGTTCGCAGGGGGCAAGGTACTGAAGCTTTCTTT. It is translated as CSVRRGQGTEAFF.

There are a few counts of this clonotype. The CDR3: CASSPSGQGAYGYTF. DNA of the CDR3: TGTGCCAGCTCACCATCGGGACAGGGGGCCTATGGCTACACCTTC. This chain connects TRBV18 to TRBJ1-2, with 12 positions matching TRBD1. V was clipped by 2 bases and J by 4 bases; unmatched bases: 2. CDR3 length equals 15 residues. Germline V gives CDR1 KGHSH, CDR2 LQKENI.

The V gene is TRBV5-1, the J gene TRBJ1-1; the D is unclear. V was shortened by 3 bases and J by 4 bases, with 13 bases between the two germline ends. The CDR3 runs 14 residues. Germline V gives CDR1 SGHRS, CDR2 YFSETQ. CDR3 sequence: CASSSSTAGTEAFF. The CDR3 DNA follows: TGCGCCAGCAGCTCGTCAACGGCCGGCACTGAAGCTTTCTTT.

In its sample, this clonotype was seen many times. DNA for the CDR3: TGTGCCAGCAGCAAACTCTTAGGGGGCGAAAACATTCAGTACTTC. Translated, it gives CASSKLLGGENIQYF. J is TRBJ2-4 and V is TRBV3-1; 7 bases are shared with TRBD1. V trimming: 5 bases; J trimming: 5 bases; junction bases outside the gene matches: 9. The CDR3 consists of 15 residues. CDR1 and CDR2 (germline): LGHDT, YNNKEL (reference sequence).

This clonotype was seen ten or more times. The J gene is TRBJ2-4, the V gene TRBV28, with 13 bases aligning to TRBD2. With 4 bases clipped from V and 6 bases from J, the junction kept 9 bases outside the gene matches. The CDR3 contains 17 residues. CDR1 and CDR2 (germline): MDHEN, SYDVKM. As DNA, the CDR3 is TGTGCCAGCAGTTATCGACTAGCGGGAGGTTTGGGAAACATTCAGTACTTC. This encodes CASSYRLAGGLGNIQYF.

On this clonotype itself: This may arise from a read error, as a much more abundant clone is one base away. This sequence joins TRBV30 and TRBJ2-2; the D is unclear. This CDR3 region has 15 residues. V was cut by 0 bases and J by 3 bases, with 11 bases left in between. The V gene's germline CDR1 is GTSNPN and CDR2 SVGIG (reference sequence). CDR3 nucleotide sequence: TGTGCCTGGAGTGTATGTGGCGCCTACACCGGGGAGCTGTTTTTT. Protein sequence: CAWSVCGAYTGELFF.

Only a few counts were recorded for this clonotype. The gene calls are TRBV10-3 and TRBJ2-5, with D unclear. V lost 5 bases and J 3 bases, leaving 10 bases between the germline ends. The length of the CDR3 is 13 residues. Germline-derived CDR1 and CDR2 are ENHRY and SYGVKD. As DNA, the CDR3 is TGTGCCATCAGTAAGGACCGAAAAGAGACCCAGTACTTC. Amino acid sequence: CAISKDRKETQYF.

There are a few counts of this clonotype. The CDR3 protein is CASSRLTLRYEQYF. Written as DNA, the CDR3 is TGTGCCAGCAGCCGACTAACTCTGCGCTACGAGCAGTACTTC. V is TRBV14 and J is TRBJ2-7; perhaps TRBD2 as D (5 bases). The CDR3 runs to 14 residues. Germline CDR1 reads SGHDN; CDR2 reads FVKESK. Trimming shortened V by 4 bases and J by 3 bases, and 13 bases separated the two germline ends.

At least ten counts were recorded for this clonotype. This chain joins TRBV5-6 and TRBJ2-6; D call uncertain. Germline V lookup: CDR1 SGHDT, CDR2 YYEEEE. CDR3 length equals 16 residues. V was clipped by 0 bases and J by 0 bases, with 7 bases between them. The DNA of the CDR3 is TGTGCCAGCAGCTTGGTGGCAAGCTCTGGGGCCAACGTCCTGACTTTC. Its translation: CASSLVASSGANVLTF.

Only a few counts were recorded for this clonotype. The genes are TRBV20-1 and TRBJ2-3; D may match TRBD1 or TRBD2 (5 bases each). The CDR3 has 16 residues. V was pared by 0 bases and J by 4 bases, with 17 bases between. Germline-derived CDR1 and CDR2 are DFQATT and SNEGSKA (reference sequence). The CDR3 loop is CSARDEGRQRSDTQYF. CDR3 in DNA: TGCAGTGCTAGAGATGAGGGAAGACAGCGGTCAGATACGCAGTATTTT.

This clonotype occurred a few times. The chain couples TRBV4-2 to TRBJ2-1; tentatively, D is TRBD2 (5 bases). The V and J ends lost 1 base and 8 bases respectively, with 9 bases between them. The CDR3 length is 13 residues. In germline, CDR1 is LGHNA, CDR2 YNFKEQ. The CDR3 DNA follows: TGTGCCAGCAGCCAAGGGGCGAGGGATGAGCAGTTCTTC. Translating gives CASSQGARDEQFF.

This clonotype was counted many times. This chain joins TRBV20-1 and TRBJ2-1; 12 bases line up with TRBD2. The CDR3 has 19 residues. Germline trimming cut 1 base from V and 0 bases from J; bases unmatched to any gene: 10. Germline values: CDR1 DFQATT, CDR2 SNEGSKA (reference sequence). CDR3 protein: CSARVGLAGITNSYNEQFF. As DNA, the CDR3 is TGCAGTGCTAGAGTCGGACTAGCGGGAATCACAAACTCCTACAATGAGCAGTTCTTC.

This clonotype has a handful of counts. The chain uses TRBV28 and TRBJ2-3; D tentatively reads TRBD1 or TRBD2 (6 bases each). V shed 7 bases and J shed 1 base, with 15 bases lying between them. The CDR3 length is 15 residues. Germline V gives CDR1 MDHEN, CDR2 SYDVKM. The CDR3 sequence: CASNVRGVGTDTQYF. The CDR3, as DNA: TGTGCCAGCAACGTTAGGGGGGTTGGCACAGATACGCAGTATTTT.

Note on this clonotype: This may be a read error: a much more frequent sequence differs by one nucleotide. The chain joins TRBV7-8 to TRBJ1-5; D is perhaps TRBD1 (6 bases). Trimming took 1 base from V and 7 from J, leaving 17 bases between them. The CDR3 is 16 residues long. From germline, CDR1 is SGHVS and CDR2 FQNEAQ. The CDR3 is CASSLDSGGLKQPQHF. In nucleotides, the CDR3 is TGTGCCAGCAGCTTAGATTCTGGGGGCCTTAAACAGCCCCAGCATTTT. The variable domain in full, completed from reference TRBV7-8 and TRBJ1-5, reads GAGVSQSPRYKVAKRGQDVALRCDPISGHVSLFWYQQALGQGPEFLTYFQNEAQLDKSGLPSDRFFAERPEGSVSTLKIQRTQQEDSAVYLCASSLDSGGLKQPQHFGDGTRLSIL.

This clonotype was observed at least ten times. The rearrangement joins TRBV27 to TRBJ2-7; D is uncertain. CDR3 length: 16 residues. Trimming left V 9 bases short and J 1 base short, with 22 bases between. Germline CDR1 and CDR2: MNHEY and SMNVEV (reference sequence). For the CDR3, the DNA is TGTGCCAGTAGGCGCGCCGGGTTGAGTAGTTCCTACGAGCAGTACTTC. As protein: CASRRAGLSSSYEQYF.

This clonotype was counted many times. The rearrangement joins TRBV29-1 to TRBJ2-3, with D hard to call. The CDR3 extends over 14 amino acids. V lost 4 bases and J lost 4, with 15 bases in between. CDR1 SQVTM and CDR2 ANQGSEA come from the germline V gene. In nucleotides, the CDR3 is TGCAGCGTTGTCGACCCGACTGATTCAGATACGCAGTATTTT. Amino acid sequence: CSVVDPTDSDTQYF.

The chain couples TRBV30 to TRBJ2-2, with 8 bases that match TRBD2. This CDR3 spans 16 amino acids. Germline values: CDR1 GTSNPN, CDR2 SVGIG (reference sequence). V dropped 1 base and J dropped 5; count of bases not matched to a gene: 9. CDR3 amino acids: CAWSGAVVAGTGELFF. The CDR3 DNA sequence: TGTGCCTGGAGTGGGGCTGTGGTAGCGGGAACCGGGGAGCTGTTTTTT. Drawing the rest from reference TRBV30 and TRBJ2-2, the complete variable domain is SQTIHQWPATLVQPVGSPLSLECTVEGTSNPNLYWYRQAAGRGLQLLFYSVGIGQISSEVPQNLSASRPQDRQFILSSKKLLLSDSGFYLCAWSGAVVAGTGELFFGEGSRLTVL.

This clonotype was seen at least ten times. V and J are TRBV5-1 and TRBJ1-6; 7 positions match TRBD1. After removal of 4 bases from V and 7 bases from J, the junction contained 5 bases not matched to a gene. The germline V gene encodes CDR1 SGHRS and CDR2 YFSETQ. The CDR3 consists of 14 residues. CDR3 residues: CASSLGQANSPLHF. The CDR3 DNA follows: TGCGCCAGCAGCCTCGGACAGGCGAATTCACCCCTCCACTTT.

This clonotype appeared many times. The V gene is TRBV11-2, the J gene TRBJ2-1, with D unclear. Trimming cost V 1 base and J 2 bases, with 6 bases left between them. This CDR3 region has 14 residues. In germline, CDR1 is SGHAT, CDR2 FQNNGV. CDR3 sequence (DNA): TGTGCCAGCAGCTTAGGACGGGCCTACAATGAGCAGTTCTTC. It encodes CASSLGRAYNEQFF.

In this sample, this clonotype turned up a few times. The V gene is TRBV5-1, the J gene TRBJ2-5; D is ambiguous. Trimming pared 4 bases from V and 5 bases from J, leaving 12 bases between. The CDR3 totals 13 residues. Germline loops: CDR1 SGHRS, CDR2 YFSETQ. This CDR3 is CASSTRPWETQYF. CDR3 DNA sequence: TGCGCCAGCAGCACCCGGCCTTGGGAGACCCAGTACTTC.